The present entry profiles one T cell receptor beta chain with its context. What antigen it recognizes has not been identified. No much larger clone exists at a distance of one base, and base qualities are not known. The germline V gene encodes CDR1 LGHNA and CDR2 YSLEER. The trim is 1 base for V and 5 bases for J, with a gap of 15 bases between the germline ends. From the cysteine up to the phenylalanine, the CDR3 has a length of 17 residues. Solely the CDR3 DNA is kept, with 51 bases framed from the first base. The sample's time point label, in plain terms: approximately 4 weeks on oral tofacitinib. Taken with the paper, the label for treatment or condition translates to: oral pan-JAK inhibitor, 5-10 mg twice daily. Peripheral blood and lesional scalp punch biopsies were obtained from patients with alopecia areata. PBMCs were isolated by density centrifugation and stained for CD3, CD4 and CD8, after which CD4+ and CD8+ T cells were sorted on a FACSAria.

The data were taken from a study of CD8+ T cells in alopecia areata (dated by TCRdb to 2017 to 2018). With regard to the full study: Treated patients were enrolled in an open-label pilot trial of oral tofacitinib at 5 to 10 mg twice daily for moderate-to-severe alopecia areata. Patients stayed on tofacitinib for 6 to 18 months and then had 6 months of follow-up off drug so that delayed response and recurrence could be assessed. The SALT score, which quantifies the percentage of affected scalp surface area, was used to measure disease severity in treated patients. In both human patients and the C3H/HeJ mouse model, the study applied high-throughput TCRbeta sequencing to look at T cell clonal expansion in alopecia areata. On the human side, TCRbeta sequencing was run on scalp tissue and on sorted CD4+ and CD8+ peripheral blood T cells from healthy controls and from alopecia areata patients with either patchy or totalis/universalis disease. Biopsies were taken from tofacitinib-treated patients at baseline and again at 4 and 24 weeks into treatment, and several of those patients also had a later scalp biopsy. Scalp clonality was compared among normal scalp (n=4), patchy alopecia areata scalp (n=8), and alopecia totalis/universalis scalp (n=8). RNA was extracted with the PAXgene miRNA kit for fixed scalp, the miRNeasy kit for PBMCs, and the RNeasy kit for mouse skin. TCRbeta CDR3 regions were amplified by immunoSEQ multiplex PCR with 35 Vbeta forward and 13 Jbeta reverse primers.

Receptor amplification or capture employed the immunoSEQ multiplex PCR assay. RNA was extracted from all samples and reverse transcribed into cDNA, which served as template for TCR sequencing. SuperScript III was used to make first-strand cDNA, primed with a 2:1 mix of oligo-dT and random hexamers. A synthetic immune receptor repertoire was used to gauge amplification bias, and whatever bias remained was removed computationally. Turning to the authors' computational methods: Raw reads were preprocessed to remove errors, and CDR3 was defined by IMGT conventions from the conserved cysteine to phenylalanine. Clonality was calculated as 1 minus Shannon entropy normalized by log2 of the number of productive unique TCRs. CD4 or CD8 identity of scalp clones was inferred by cross-referencing scalp TCRbeta sequences with sorted blood CD4 and CD8 repertoires. This immuneACCESS table, as held by TCRdb, lists in-frame sequences with V and J called but not all clones. Of the missing ones, under half trace to an unresolved V gene in checked studies; the others have no known cause. V, J and clone size derive from that table, while D and trimming were established from the DNA sequence. Recorded for this sample are 100,000 to 150,000 clones; 61% of them occurred a single time. The ten largest clones add up to around 5.4% of the sample.

What the research found in general, with its limitations: TCR sequences shared between patients were less clear than in mice, possibly partly because of HLA diversity in the patient population. Compared with normal scalp, lesional scalp had higher clonality and more expanded CD8+ clones, particularly in alopecia totalis/universalis, a pattern that suggests antigenic drive. Unlike mouse skin, where gammadelta T cells dominate, normal human skin contains resident alphabeta T cells that get sequenced too, which complicates analysis of the scalp TCR repertoire. During tofacitinib treatment, many expanded lesional clones stuck around in both scalp and blood, and this persistence may partly explain why relapse happens after treatment is stopped. Because the treated cohort was small and had only one nonresponder, larger studies are needed to examine links between baseline CD8+ expansion and response. Tofacitinib significantly decreased scalp clonality and the number of expanded CD8+ clones among the top 100 scalp clones.

The V gene is TRBV4-3 and the J gene is TRBJ2-6, with the D gene tentatively TRBD1 or TRBD2, based on 5 matching bases in each. Sequencing was performed on CD4+ T cells sorted from blood, taken at week 4, from a patient treated with tofacitinib. This clonotype was obtained from a human donor with alopecia areata. The nucleotide sequence is given as TGCGCCAGCAGCCAAGTGGGTCCAGGGAGCTGGGCCAACGTCCTGACTTTC. This translates into CASSQVGPGSWANVLTF.